Listed below are T cell receptor beta chains from one sample, sequenced in a study of Ad26.COV2.S vaccination and SARS-CoV-2 variants. TCRdb's table, derived via immunoSEQ multiplex PCR, lists solely in-frame clones and lacks some. The sample lists 150,000 to 200,000 clones; around 85% were seen once. The source was peripheral blood, collected after recovery from COVID-19. The receptors shown here come from a human donor who had recovered from COVID-19. CDR3s include the opening cysteine and the closing phenylalanine or tryptophan. A D gene is named only where the DNA matches it firmly. Only some rows state a clone size, as once, few, many or a class for expanded clones.

v_gene	d_gene	j_gene	abundance	CDR3nt	CDR3aa
TRBV29-1	TRBD1	TRBJ1-2	NA	TGCAGCGTTGCTGAGGGGGCGGCTAACTATGGCTACACCTTC	CSVAEGAANYGYTF
TRBV5-6	TRBD1	TRBJ1-2	NA	TGTGCCAGCAGCTTGGGACAGGGGGTAAACTATGGCTACACCTTC	CASSLGQGVNYGYTF
TRBV6-5	TRBD2	TRBJ2-3	NA	TGTGCCACGACTAGCGGGGGGGCCGGGGATACGCAGTATTTT	CATTSGGAGDTQYF
TRBV28	NA	TRBJ1-3	NA	TGTGCCAGCAGTTTATTAGGGGCAATCTCTGGAAACACCATATATTTT	CASSLLGAISGNTIYF
TRBV19	NA	TRBJ1-5	NA	TGTGCCAGTACTGATAGGAAACAGCCCCAGCATTTT	CASTDRKQPQHF
TRBV5-1	NA	TRBJ2-3	NA	TGCGCCAGCAGCTTGGAGCCAGGCACAGATACGCAGTATTTT	CASSLEPGTDTQYF
TRBV7-8	TRBD2	TRBJ2-1	NA	TGTGCCAGCAGCCCAGCGCTAGCGGGAGCGGACTCCTACAATGAGCAGTTCTTC	CASSPALAGADSYNEQFF
TRBV9	NA	TRBJ2-3	NA	TGTGCCAGCAGCGGTGTTTTCGGGGTGCTCACAGATACGCAGTATTTT	CASSGVFGVLTDTQYF
TRBV5-1	NA	TRBJ1-5	NA	TGCGCCAGCAGCTTGGAACCGAATAGCAATCAGCCCCAGCATTTT	CASSLEPNSNQPQHF
TRBV5-4	TRBD2	TRBJ2-3	NA	TGTGCCAGCAGCCCCCGGACTAGCAGAGCTAGCACAGATACGCAGTATTTT	CASSPRTSRASTDTQYF
TRBV5-1	TRBD1	TRBJ2-6	NA	TGCGCCAGCAGCTTGGGGGACAGGTTATACTCTGGGGCCAACGTCCTGACTTTC	CASSLGDRLYSGANVLTF
TRBV24-1	NA	TRBJ2-7	few	TGTGCCACCAGTGACCCTTCGGCTTCCTCCTACGAGCAGTACTTC	CATSDPSASSYEQYF
TRBV18	NA	TRBJ2-1	NA	TGTGCCAGCTCACCAGTGGGCGGGCAGGGAGAGCAGTTCTTC	CASSPVGGQGEQFF
TRBV12-3/TRBV12-4	NA	TRBJ1-2	NA	TGTGCCATTGTCTCTCTCGGGACCGGCTACACCTTC	CAIVSLGTGYTF
TRBV4-1	TRBD2	TRBJ2-7	once	TGCGCCAGCAGCCAAACTAGCGACCCTAGCTCCTACGAGCAGTACTTC	CASSQTSDPSSYEQYF
TRBV3-1/TRBV3-2	TRBD1	TRBJ1-1	NA	TGTGCCAGCAGCCTCAGGGGGGGGTCGGGCACTGAAGCTTTCTTT	CASSLRGGSGTEAFF
TRBV7-3	TRBD2	TRBJ2-1	NA	TGTGCCAGCAGCTTGGCGGGGGAGTACAATGAGCAGTTCTTC	CASSLAGEYNEQFF
TRBV7-2	NA	TRBJ2-5	NA	TGTGCCAGCAGCCTGCAGTCCTTGGAAGAGACCCAGTACTTC	CASSLQSLEETQYF
TRBV27	TRBD1	TRBJ2-7	NA	TGTGCCAGCAGTTCTCCAGGGGGCCGGAGCTCCTACGAGCAGTACTTC	CASSSPGGRSSYEQYF